Reported below is one TCR beta chain. Its antigen is still unknown. Measured with immunoSEQ multiplex PCR; TCRdb has only the in-frame clones, and not every one. The sample carries 2,500,000 or so clones, 93% recorded once. The data derive from a study of shared clonotypes between healthy human individuals. Both subsets, CD45RA+ naive and CD45RA-negative memory, were split from the CD4+ cells. From germline, CDR1 is MDHEN and CDR2 SYDVKM. V was shortened by 8 bases and J by 14 bases, with 10 bases between the two germline ends. The CDR3 spans 10 residues. Overall study findings and caveats: An expected dependence of interdonor clonotype sharing on sequencing depth was noted. The sharing of 5% to 6.5% of naive CD4 clonotypes was seen across several donors.

Sequenced sample: naive CD4+ T cells from PBMCs. Regarding subset: CD45RA+ positively selected. The J gene is TRBJ1-6, the V gene TRBV28; D is undetermined. The TCR originated in a man aged 18 to 35 in good health. Some clones in this sample may be carry-over from other donors' samples. The CDR3 DNA follows: TGTGCCAGCGGCCTCGACACCCTCCACTTT. Protein product: CASGLDTLHF.